This T cell receptor beta chain is from a study of beta chain features in type 1 diabetes. Study-wide findings and caveats: Patients with Type 1 diabetes showed moderately but significantly shorter TCRB CDR3s in all four CD4+ subsets. Over-representation of high TCR-expressing cells was a possible consequence of cDNA sequencing.

Germline V gene data show CDR1 as GTSNPN and CDR2 as SVGIG (reference sequence). Trimming took 1 base from V and 0 from J, leaving 16 bases between them. This CDR3 has 18 residues. Worth noting for this clone: Antigen unknown. A much larger clone differs from this one at a single base, so this may be a read error.

Sorted populations all had greater than 95% purity. Reverse transcription of all isolated RNA meant that expressed TCRB transcripts were sequenced. TCRdb's copy holds only in-frame clones and misses some; the assay was immunoSEQ multiplex PCR. The table shows some 370,000 clones, with around 10% occurring only once. The sequenced sample consisted of central memory CD4+ T cells from blood. The clonotype comes from a man under 40 with type 1 diabetes. The chain carries TRBV30 and TRBJ2-6, with D possibly matching TRBD2 (7 bases). The CDR3 protein is CAWSGLAGAGSGANVLTF. CDR3 nucleotide sequence: TGTGCCTGGAGTGGACTCGCGGGGGCCGGCTCTGGGGCCAACGTCCTGACTTTC. Based on the CDR3 plus reference TRBV30 and TRBJ2-6, the full variable domain is SQTIHQWPATLVQPVGSPLSLECTVEGTSNPNLYWYRQAAGRGLQLLFYSVGIGQISSEVPQNLSASRPQDRQFILSSKKLLLSDSGFYLCAWSGLAGAGSGANVLTFGAGSRLTVL.